The clone carrying this T cell receptor (beta chain) was recorded only once. In the original analysis: Reference gene primers were amplified, and this amplification served to estimate nucleated cell counts. The assay was immunoSEQ multiplex PCR, and TCRdb's table has in-frame clones only and misses some. The D gene and trimming were derived from the DNA, and the V and J assignments and clone size from that table. The profile shows approximately 270,000 clones, approximately 85% of them singletons. This sample is drawn from a study of blood T cell repertoires in COVID-19. Study information: The United States, Italy and Spain provided the acute and convalescent COVID-19 samples. The analysed material was cDNA or gDNA that came from T cells, B-cell-depleted T cells, or PBMCs.

Losses at the gene ends were 5 bases for V and 9 bases for J; bases not matched to a gene: 10. Per germline, CDR1 LNHDA and CDR2 SQIVND (reference sequence). The CDR3 consists of 16 residues. J is TRBJ2-2 and V is TRBV19; 12 nucleotides match TRBD1. The specimen sequenced was peripheral blood. The sequence was collected from a woman in her seventies with acute or convalescent COVID-19. The CDR3 nucleotides read TGTGCCAGTAGTGACCCGGGGACAGGGGGCGGAAGGGAGCTGTTTTTT. This encodes CASSDPGTGGGRELFF.